This TCR beta chain was obtained from a study of CD8 T cells in ankylosing spondylitis. The study, taken as a whole, reports: The study identified a TCR beta motif of seven or eight highly homologous variants that appeared characteristic of ankylosing spondylitis blood. Several of the motif variants were reported before in synovial fluid and blood from reactive arthritis. CD8+ disease-linked clones were present at relatively low frequencies in blood.

To note about this clonotype: The antigen remains unidentified.

TCR beta libraries were made by quantitative 5'-RACE with molecular barcodes. Via MiXCR, TCRdb re-called the 5' RACE reads, giving one row per CDR3 protein. The sample has about 250,000 distinct CDR3 sequences, about 30% seen once; the top ten hold approximately 4.6%. The CDR3 is made up of 14 amino acids. V trimming: 5 bases; J trimming: 7 bases; junction bases outside the gene matches: 11. Looked up from germline, CDR1 is DFQATT and CDR2 is SNEGSKA (reference sequence). The sequenced material came from blood, either unsorted or a sorted T cell fraction (not recorded which). The chain employs TRBV20-1 and TRBJ1-5, with TRBD1 matching 7 bases. This receptor was obtained from a male donor with ankylosing spondylitis or in good health (not recorded which). The CDR3 DNA follows: TGCAGTGCTCGAGGGGACAGCCTATTCCAGCCCCAGCATTTT. Translation gives CSARGDSLFQPQHF.